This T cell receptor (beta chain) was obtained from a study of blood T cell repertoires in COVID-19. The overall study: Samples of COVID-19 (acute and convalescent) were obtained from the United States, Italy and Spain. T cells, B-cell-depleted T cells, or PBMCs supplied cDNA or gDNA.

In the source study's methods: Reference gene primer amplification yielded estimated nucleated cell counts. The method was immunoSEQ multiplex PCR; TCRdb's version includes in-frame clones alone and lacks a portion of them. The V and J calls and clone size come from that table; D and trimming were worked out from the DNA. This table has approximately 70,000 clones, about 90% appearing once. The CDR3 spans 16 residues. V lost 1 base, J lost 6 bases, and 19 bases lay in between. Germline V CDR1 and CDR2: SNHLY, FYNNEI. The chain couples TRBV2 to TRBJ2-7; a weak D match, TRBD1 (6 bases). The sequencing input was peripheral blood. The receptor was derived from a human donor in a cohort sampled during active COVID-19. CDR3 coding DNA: TGTGCCAGCAGTGAAGGGAAGGGGGACCCGCCCGTCGAGCAGTACTTC. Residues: CASSEGKGDPPVEQYF.